This entry concerns a single TCR beta chain. What it binds is unknown. Sequencing used immunoSEQ version 4 in survey mode. Method: immunoSEQ multiplex PCR; TCRdb's copy keeps in-frame clones and lacks some. The data show approximately 39,000 clones, 82% seen once. This entry comes from a study of persistence of HIV-infected CD4 T cells. Background on the study: Median time on suppressive ART was seven to nine years.

The stimulus was an HIV-1 Gag 15-mer peptide pool, roughly 1 ug/peptide/mL. CD40L-negative CD69-negative CD45RO-high memory CD4+ T cells were sorted as populations depleted of antigen-responding cells. Donors were HIV-1-infected adults who began suppressive ART during chronic infection. CDR3 length: 17 amino acids. The germline V gene encodes CDR1 SGDLS and CDR2 YYNGEE. J gave up 7 bases and V 3 bases, and 8 bases lay outside the gene matches. This clonotype was sampled from an adult with HIV. The donor label of this sample is uncertain. This chain links TRBV9 with TRBJ2-1; TRBD2 aligns across 15 bases. The material sequenced was cultured CD4+ T cells from PBMCs, taken from a patient who received antiretroviral therapy. The CDR3 sequence is CASSAGLAGGKVNEQFF. In nucleotides, the CDR3 is TGTGCCAGCAGCGCTGGACTAGCGGGGGGGAAAGTGAATGAGCAGTTCTTC.